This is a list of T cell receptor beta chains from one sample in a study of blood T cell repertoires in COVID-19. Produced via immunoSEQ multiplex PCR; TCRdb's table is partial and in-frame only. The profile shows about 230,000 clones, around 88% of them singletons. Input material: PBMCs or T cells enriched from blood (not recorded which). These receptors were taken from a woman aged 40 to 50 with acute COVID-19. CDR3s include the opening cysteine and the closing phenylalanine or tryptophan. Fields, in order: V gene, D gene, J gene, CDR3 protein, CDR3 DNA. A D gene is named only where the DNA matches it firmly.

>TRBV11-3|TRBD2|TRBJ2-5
CASSSPVARNLGLAETQYF
TGTGCCAGCAGCTCCCCCGTCGCGCGGAATCTAGGACTAGCCGAGACCCAGTACTTC
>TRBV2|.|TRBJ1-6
CASSPPSISSPLHF
TGTGCCAGCAGCCCCCCAAGTATCAGTTCACCCCTCCACTTT
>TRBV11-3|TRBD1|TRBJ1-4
CASSFKGTGEGEKLFF
TGTGCCAGCAGCTTTAAAGGGACAGGGGAGGGTGAAAAACTGTTTTTT
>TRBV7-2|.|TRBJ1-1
CASSLAQIATILNRPTEAFF
TGTGCCAGCAGCTTAGCCCAGATCGCCACGATCCTCAACAGACCAACTGAAGCTTTCTTT
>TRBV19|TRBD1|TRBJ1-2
CASREQGAKGLFGYTF
TGTGCCAGTAGGGAACAGGGGGCTAAGGGGCTGTTCGGCTACACCTTC
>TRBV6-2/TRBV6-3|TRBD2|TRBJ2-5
CASSETSGGSETQYF
TGTGCCAGCAGCGAAACTAGCGGGGGATCAGAGACCCAGTACTTC
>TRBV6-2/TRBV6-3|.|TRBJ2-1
CASSRPSSYNEQFF
TGTGCCAGCAGCCGTCCCAGTTCCTACAATGAGCAGTTCTTC
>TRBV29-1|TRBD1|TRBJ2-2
CSARTGGAGELFF
TGCAGCGCCCGGACAGGAGGCGCCGGGGAGCTGTTTTTT
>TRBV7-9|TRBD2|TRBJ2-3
CASSPSGSSDTQYF
TGTGCCAGCAGCCCAAGCGGGAGCTCGGATACGCAGTATTTT
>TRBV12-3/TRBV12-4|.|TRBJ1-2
CASSFGYKSEDTF
TGTGCCAGCAGTTTTGGGTACAAATCGGAGGACACCTTC
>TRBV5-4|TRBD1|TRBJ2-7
CASSPGQGRYEQYF
TGTGCCAGCAGCCCCGGACAGGGAAGGTACGAGCAGTACTTC
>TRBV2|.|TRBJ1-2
CASSDNGYTF
TGTGCCAGCAGTGATAATGGCTACACCTTC
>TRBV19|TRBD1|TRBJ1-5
CASGAPTGAGQPQHF
TGTGCCAGTGGGGCCCCGACAGGGGCTGGTCAGCCCCAGCATTTT
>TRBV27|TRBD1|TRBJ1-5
CASSTGAVQPQHF
TGTGCCAGCAGTACAGGGGCGGTTCAGCCCCAGCATTTT
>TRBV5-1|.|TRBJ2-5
CASSLGTGETQYF
TGCGCCAGCAGCTTGGGCACGGGAGAGACCCAGTACTTC
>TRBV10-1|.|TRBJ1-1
CASSESRGLSEAFF
TGCGCCAGCAGTGAGTCGCGGGGGCTCTCTGAAGCTTTCTTT
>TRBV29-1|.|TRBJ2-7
CSVPTGTSYEQYF
TGCAGCGTCCCGACAGGAACCTCCTACGAGCAGTACTTC
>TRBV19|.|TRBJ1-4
CASSIWGGDEKLFF
TGTGCCAGTAGTATATGGGGAGGGGATGAAAAACTGTTTTTT
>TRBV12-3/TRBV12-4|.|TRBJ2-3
CASSSLRYTQYF
TGTGCCAGCAGTTCCCTCCGGTATACGCAGTATTTT
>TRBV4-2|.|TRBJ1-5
CASSQDWRGRQPQHF
TGTGCCAGCAGCCAAGACTGGAGGGGTCGTCAGCCCCAGCATTTT
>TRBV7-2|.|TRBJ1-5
CASSLGQSRNQPQHF
TGTGCCAGCAGCTTAGGGCAGTCTCGCAATCAGCCCCAGCATTTT
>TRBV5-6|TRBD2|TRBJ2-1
CASSFSGGAGYEQFF
TGTGCCAGCAGCTTTAGCGGGGGGGCCGGGTATGAGCAGTTCTTC
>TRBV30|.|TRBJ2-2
CAWNRGGELFF
TGTGCCTGGAATAGGGGCGGGGAGCTGTTTTTT
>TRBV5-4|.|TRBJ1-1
CASSLGGSSGNTEAFF
TGTGCCAGCAGCTTGGGGGGATCGAGCGGGAACACTGAAGCTTTCTTT